The 15 T cell receptor beta chains presented below share a single source sample, sequenced in a study of blood T cell repertoires in COVID-19. Measured with immunoSEQ multiplex PCR; TCRdb has only the in-frame clones, and not every one. The data hold 380,000 or so clones, with roughly 90% observed a single time. Sequencing input: PBMCs or T cells enriched from blood (not recorded which). The source of these receptors is a woman aged 25 to 39 with acute COVID-19.

V usage is TRBV7-2 and J usage is TRBJ1-2, with 7 bases fitting TRBD1. CDR3 size: 14 residues. Germline CDR1 is SGHTA and CDR2 is FQGNSA. V lost 5 bases, J lost 6 bases, and 9 bases stayed unmatched. CDR3: CASSALQGFNGYTF. In nucleotides, the CDR3 is TGTGCCAGCAGCGCCCTACAGGGGTTCAATGGCTACACCTTC. Combining the CDR3 with reference TRBV7-2 and TRBJ1-2 gives the whole variable domain GAGVSQSPSNKVTEKGKDVELRCDPISGHTALYWYRQSLGQGLEFLIYFQGNSAPDKSGLPSDRFSAERTGGSVSTLTIQRTQQEDSAVYLCASSALQGFNGYTFGSGTRLTVV.

J is TRBJ1-5 and V is TRBV3-1 (or the pseudogene TRBV3-2); D remains ambiguous. The V gene's germline CDR1 is LGHDT and CDR2 YNNKEL (reference sequence). The V gene lost 5 bases and the J gene lost 0 bases, with 8 bases spanning the gap. The CDR3 consists of 14 residues. The CDR3, as DNA: TGTGCCAGCAGCTTACAGTTTAGCAATCAGCCCCAGCATTTT. It specifies CASSLQFSNQPQHF.

The V gene is TRBV19, the J gene TRBJ1-2, with 8 bases aligning to TRBD1. The trim removed 3 bases at V and 5 bases at J, leaving 8 bases unmatched. The CDR3 is 15 residues long. CDR1 and CDR2 from the germline V gene are LNHDA and SQIVND (reference sequence). Here the CDR3 reads CASSMLARGLYGYTF. The CDR3 DNA reads TGTGCCAGTAGTATGTTGGCCAGGGGGCTTTATGGCTACACCTTC.

V is TRBV14 and J is TRBJ2-7; 8 nucleotides align to TRBD1. The CDR3 length is 15 residues. V shed 3 bases and J 6 bases; nucleotides not matched to a gene: 10. The germline V gene has CDR1 SGHDN and CDR2 FVKESK. The CDR3 DNA sequence: TGTGCCAGCAGCCACCTGGACAGGGACCATATCGAGCAGTACTTC. Protein product: CASSHLDRDHIEQYF.

The V call is TRBV6-2 or TRBV6-3, the J call TRBJ1-5; weak D call: TRBD1 (5 bases). CDR1 and CDR2 (germline): MNHEY, SVGEGT. Trimming shortened V by 2 bases and J by 9 bases, and 20 bases separated the two germline ends. The CDR3 is 16 residues long. The CDR3 bases are TGTGCCAGCAGTTACGTACTGGACCAGGGATGGAGGCCCCAGCATTTT. As protein: CASSYVLDQGWRPQHF.

J is TRBJ2-1 and V is TRBV1; no check of the table's D call, TRBD2, against the DNA was made. TRBV1 is a pseudogene segment. This CDR3 is 14 amino acids long. The CDR3 spells CTSSQHSSYNEQFF. In DNA, the CDR3 is TGCACCAGCAGCCAACATAGCTCCTACAATGAGCAGTTCTTC.

V is TRBV4-1 and J is TRBJ1-2, with 8 nucleotides matching TRBD1. V lost 4 bases, J lost 8 bases, and 9 bases stayed unmatched. The CDR3 is made up of 14 amino acids. Germline values: CDR1 MGHRA, CDR2 YSYEKL. The DNA for the CDR3 is TGCGCCAGCAGCCCGGGACAGGACCCCAGGGGCTACACCTTC. Translation gives CASSPGQDPRGYTF.

The rearrangement uses TRBV9 and TRBJ1-2; D remains unclear. Trimming stripped 0 bases from V and 4 bases from J, with 13 bases between. Germline V CDR1 and CDR2: SGDLS, YYNGEE. CDR3 length: 15 amino acids. The CDR3 DNA sequence: TGTGCCAGCAGCGTAGAGTCCCGCGCCCCCTATGGCTACACCTTC. The encoded protein is CASSVESRAPYGYTF.

This rearrangement joins TRBV6-5 to TRBJ2-7; 8 nucleotides agree with TRBD1. The CDR3 runs 15 residues. V lost 4 bases to trimming and J lost 2 bases; unmatched junction nucleotides: 7. Germline CDR1 MNHEY, CDR2 SVGAGI. The CDR3 DNA reads TGTGCCAGCAGTTCAGGACAGGGAAATCCCTACGAGCAGTACTTC. Protein sequence: CASSSGQGNPYEQYF.

The gene calls are TRBV7-8 and TRBJ1-6, with 9 positions matching TRBD1. Per germline, CDR1 SGHVS and CDR2 FQNEAQ. The V segment lost 3 bases and the J segment 4 bases; nucleotides outside the gene matches: 10. The CDR3 spans 18 residues. The CDR3 here is CASSFTTPGTGYNSPLHF. The CDR3 DNA sequence: TGTGCCAGCAGCTTTACAACCCCCGGGACAGGGTATAATTCACCCCTCCACTTT.

The chain joins TRBV24-1 to TRBJ2-2; the D gene is possibly TRBD1 (6 bases). V was cut by 4 bases and J by 4 bases, with 15 bases left in between. Looked up from germline, CDR1 is KGHDR and CDR2 is SFDVKD. The CDR3 is 16 amino acids. CDR3 protein: CATSDSQGRGTGELFF. The CDR3 DNA follows: TGTGCCACCAGTGACTCACAGGGTAGAGGCACCGGGGAGCTGTTTTTT.

This chain uses TRBV7-3 with TRBJ1-1; unclear D gene. The length of the CDR3 is 14 residues. CDR1 and CDR2 (germline): SGHTA, FQGTGA. V dropped 2 bases and J dropped 0 bases, with 7 bases sitting between them. CDR3 in DNA: TGTGCCAGCAGCTTAGGTGACATGAACACTGAAGCTTTCTTT. This translates into CASSLGDMNTEAFF.

V usage is TRBV12-5 and J usage is TRBJ2-5; D is perhaps TRBD1 (7 bases). The germline CDR1 and CDR2 sequences are LGHNT and FRNRAP. The CDR3 covers 17 residues. The ends were cut back, 0 bases at V and 5 bases at J, with 19 bases in the middle. The CDR3 spells CASGLVRYQGEVETQYF. CDR3 nucleotide sequence: TGTGCTAGTGGTTTGGTACGATATCAGGGGGAGGTGGAGACCCAGTACTTC.

The chain has TRBV3-1 (or the pseudogene TRBV3-2) and TRBJ1-6; TRBD1 matches 8 bases. With 0 bases clipped from V and 10 bases from J, the junction kept 2 bases outside the gene matches. CDR1 and CDR2 (germline): LGHDT, YNNKEL (reference sequence). The CDR3 has 14 residues. In DNA form, the CDR3 reads TGTGCCAGCAGCCAAGAGGCAGGGGGCTCACCCCTCCACTTT. Translated: CASSQEAGGSPLHF.

The genes are TRBV4-3 and TRBJ1-1, with TRBD1 matching 8 bases. The CDR3 contains 15 residues. Trimming cost V 1 base and J 1 base; bases outside gene matches: 2. Germline V gene sequence: CDR1 LGHNA, CDR2 YSLEER. CDR3 sequence: CASSQGDRKNTEAFF. The CDR3, as DNA: TGCGCCAGCAGCCAAGGGGACAGGAAGAACACTGAAGCTTTCTTT.